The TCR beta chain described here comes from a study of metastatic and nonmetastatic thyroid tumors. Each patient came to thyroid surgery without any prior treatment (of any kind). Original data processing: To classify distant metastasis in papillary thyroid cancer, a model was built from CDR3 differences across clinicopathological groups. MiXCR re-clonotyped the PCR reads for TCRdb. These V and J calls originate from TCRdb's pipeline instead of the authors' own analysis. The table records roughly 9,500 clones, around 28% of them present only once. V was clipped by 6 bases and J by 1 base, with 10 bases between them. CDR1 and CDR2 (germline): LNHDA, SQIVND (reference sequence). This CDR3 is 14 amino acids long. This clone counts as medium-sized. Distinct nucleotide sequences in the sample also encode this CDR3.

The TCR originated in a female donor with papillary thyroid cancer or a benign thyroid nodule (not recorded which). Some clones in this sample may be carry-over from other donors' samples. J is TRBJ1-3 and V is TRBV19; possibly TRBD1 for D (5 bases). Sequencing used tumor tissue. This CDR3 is CASRPGGSGNTIYF. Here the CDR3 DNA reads TGTGCCAGTAGACCCGGGGGGTCTGGAAACACCATATATTTT.